These 3 T cell receptor beta chains share one sample of origin, sequenced in a study of CD8 T cells in ankylosing spondylitis. Points from the study as a whole: In ankylosing spondylitis blood, a motif of roughly 8 highly homologous TCR beta variants appeared characteristic.

TCRdb reprocessed the 5' RACE reads via MiXCR and lists one record per CDR3 protein. The sample carries around 490,000 distinct CDR3 sequences, approximately 5.3% recorded once. These receptors have no known antigen. Material for sequencing was blood, either unsorted or a sorted T cell fraction (not recorded which). These receptors originate from a male donor with ankylosing spondylitis.

This clonotype was counted ten times or more. V and J are TRBV5-6 and TRBJ1-1; no firm D call. V was clipped by 0 bases and J by 3 bases, with 12 bases between them. The CDR3 has 15 amino acids. CDR1 is SGHDT, CDR2 YYEEEE, per germline. CDR3 DNA sequence: TGTGCCAGCAGCTTGGGGCCCCCCCCTGACACTGAAGCTTTCTTT. It codes for CASSLGPPPDTEAFF.

This clonotype was observed many times. The junction does not match germline at one end; this may be a read error. The chain has TRBV5-1 and TRBJ2-3, with 8 positions matching TRBD2. Germline assignment: CDR1 SGHRS and CDR2 YFSETQ. The CDR3 totals 14 residues. The CDR3 DNA reads as TGTGCCAGCAGTTTAGCGGGAAGCACAGATACGCAGTATTTT. It specifies CASSLAGSTDTQYF.

The chain has TRBV20-1 and TRBJ2-7; D is unclear. The CDR3 has 12 amino acids. Germline V gives CDR1 DFQATT, CDR2 SNEGSKA (reference sequence). V lost 3 bases, J lost 7 bases, and 13 bases lay in between. The CDR3 protein is CSASGVGREQYF. The CDR3 nucleotides are TGCAGTGCTAGTGGGGTGGGTCGGGAGCAGTACTTC.